This T cell receptor beta chain was captured in a study of blood T cell repertoires in COVID-19. The wider study: T cells, B-cell-depleted T cells, or PBMCs provided the cDNA or gDNA that served as material.

Methods used by the authors: Using reference gene primer amplification, nucleated cell counts were estimated. Assay used: immunoSEQ multiplex PCR; TCRdb lists only in-frame clones, some missing. That table gives V, J and clone size, and the DNA gave D and trimming. Found here are around 310,000 clones, under 90% of them singletons; the top ten hold over 9%. CDR1 is MNHEY and CDR2 is SMNVEV in the germline V gene (reference sequence). The CDR3 extends over 15 amino acids. V was trimmed by 5 bases and J by 0 bases, leaving 13 bases between them. Researchers sorted participants into cohorts using their self-reported clinical history.

The chain uses TRBV27 and TRBJ1-1, with unresolved D. The receptor's source is a woman between 25 and 40 years old who had recovered from COVID-19. Sequencing used PBMCs or T cells enriched from blood (not recorded which). The CDR3: CASSLYGGLNTEAFF. CDR3 DNA sequence: TGTGCCAGCAGTCTCTATGGAGGGTTGAACACTGAAGCTTTCTTT.